The 28 T cell receptor beta chains given below trace back to one sample, sequenced in a study of breast tumors, draining lymph nodes, adjacent tissues. TCRdb recomputed calls from the multiplex PCR reads with MiXCR, one row per CDR3 protein. The top ten clones hold roughly 2.8% of a sample with under 150,000 distinct CDR3 sequences, 20% to 25% of them seen once. The lymph nodes were axillary draining lymph nodes from breast cancer patients. Sequencing used axillary lymph node tissue. These receptors came from a female donor with breast cancer. Some clones in this sample may be carry-over from other donors' samples.

In the case of this clonotype: This may be a read error: a much more frequent sequence differs by one nucleotide. V and J are TRBV5-1 and TRBJ2-7; D gene unclear. The CDR3 runs to 15 residues. CDR1 and CDR2 (germline): SGHRS, YFSETQ. The CDR3 spells CASNLAPESSYEQYF. The CDR3 region has the DNA TGCGCCAGCAACTTGGCCCCAGAGAGCTCCTACGAGCAGTACTTC.

The chain links TRBV25-1 to TRBJ2-2, with 11 positions matching TRBD2. This CDR3 has 18 residues. V lost 1 base and J lost 3; bases outside the gene matches: 7. CDR1 and CDR2 from the germline V gene are MGHDK and SYGVNS. The CDR3 nucleotides read TGTGCCAGCAGTGAATTGGGGCTAGCGGGAGGTTACACCGGGGAGCTGTTTTTT. As protein: CASSELGLAGGYTGELFF.

Worth noting for this clonotype: A much larger clone lies a single base off, so this may be a read error. V usage is TRBV5-1 and J usage is TRBJ2-1; TRBD1 agrees at 8 bases. With 0 bases clipped from V and 8 bases from J, the junction kept 13 bases outside the gene matches. From germline, CDR1 is SGHRS and CDR2 YFSETQ. CDR3 length: 17 residues. The CDR3: CASSLGWTGNTGDEQFF. The CDR3 DNA reads as TGCGCCAGCAGCTTGGGCTGGACAGGGAATACTGGCGATGAGCAGTTCTTC.

This clonotype was detected many times. The J gene is TRBJ2-5, the V gene TRBV5-8; D possibly corresponds to TRBD2 (5 bases). The germline V gene has CDR1 SGHTS and CDR2 YDEGEE. Trimming removed 2 bases from V and 1 base from J, with 9 bases in between. This CDR3 contains 14 residues. CDR3 sequence: CASSFRGAQETQYF. In DNA, the CDR3 is TGTGCCAGCAGCTTTCGGGGAGCCCAAGAGACCCAGTACTTC.

Many counts were recorded for this clonotype. The chain is built from TRBV20-1 and TRBJ2-3, with a tentative D call TRBD2 (5 bases). The germline V gene encodes CDR1 DFQATT and CDR2 SNEGSKA (reference sequence). The CDR3 has 12 residues. Deletions cut 7 bases from V and 2 bases from J, with 10 bases between. The CDR3 protein is CSVASPTDTQYF. The CDR3 DNA sequence: TGCAGTGTGGCTAGCCCCACAGATACGCAGTATTTT.

In its sample, this clonotype was seen many times. The V and J genes are TRBV9 and TRBJ1-3; D unresolved. Trimming stripped 3 bases from V and 4 bases from J, with 8 bases between. CDR3 length: 13 amino acids. CDR1 is SGDLS and CDR2 is YYNGEE in the germline V gene. The CDR3: CASSEREGNTIYF. The CDR3 coding sequence is TGTGCCAGCAGCGAGCGGGAAGGAAACACCATATATTTT.

Note on this clonotype: A read error is likely, as this CDR3 ends without the conserved phenylalanine or tryptophan. The chain joins TRBV10-3 to TRBJ2-3; a weak D match, TRBD1 (6 bases). The CDR3 loop spans 14 amino acids. Germline V gene data show CDR1 as ENHRY and CDR2 as SYGVKD. CDR3 protein: CAISAVRGTDTQYS. The CDR3 bases are TGTGCCATCAGTGCAGTCAGGGGCACGGATACGCAGTATTCT.

With regard to this clonotype: This clone may be a read error of a much larger clone one base away. CDR3 DNA: TGTGCCAGCAGCTTATGGGGGGGACAAGGTCCAGGTACGCAGTATTTT. It encodes CASSLWGGQGPGTQYF. The chain employs TRBV7-2 and TRBJ2-3, with D possibly TRBD2 on 7 matching bases. The V gene's germline CDR1 is SGHTA and CDR2 FQGNSA. Trimming removed 2 bases at V and 8 bases at J, with 20 bases between. The CDR3 totals 16 residues.

This clonotype has ten or more counts. The genes are TRBV30 and TRBJ2-1; D gene unclear. V dropped 7 bases and J dropped 4 bases, with 11 bases sitting between them. Germline CDR1 and CDR2: GTSNPN and SVGIG (reference sequence). The CDR3 runs to 12 residues. Here the CDR3 reads CALLPGYNEQFF. As DNA, the CDR3 is TGTGCCTTACTTCCCGGGTACAATGAGCAGTTCTTC.

The chain is built from TRBV24-1 and TRBJ2-1; D might be TRBD1 (5 bases). Per germline, CDR1 KGHDR and CDR2 SFDVKD. The V gene lost 1 base and the J gene lost 10 bases, with 10 bases spanning the gap. The CDR3 is 13 residues long. As DNA, the CDR3 is TGTGCCACCAGTGATTTTACGCAGGGCGAGCAGTTCTTC. Protein product: CATSDFTQGEQFF.

This clonotype was counted ten times or more. The V gene is TRBV15, the J gene TRBJ2-7; no clear D. This CDR3 region has 12 residues. Trimming left V 9 bases short and J 4 bases short, with 13 bases between. CDR1 and CDR2 (germline): LNHNV, YYDKDF (reference sequence). CDR3 sequence (DNA): TGTGCCACTCTAGGCCCGACTTACGAGCAGTACTTC. As protein: CATLGPTYEQYF.

In its sample, this clonotype was seen many times. The J gene is TRBJ1-2, the V gene TRBV29-1, with D perhaps TRBD1 (5 bases). In germline, CDR1 is SQVTM, CDR2 ANQGSEA. There are 15 residues in the CDR3. Between the trimmed V and J ends, which lost 1 base and 5 bases, there was a span of 17 bases. For the CDR3, the DNA is TGCAGCGTTGAAGGCAATGGAGGGACCTTTTATGGCTACACCTTC. Amino acids: CSVEGNGGTFYGYTF.

Ten or more counts support this clonotype. CDR3 coding DNA: TGTGCCAGCAGCCAGACAGGGAACTCCTACAATGAGCAGTTCTTC. Amino acid sequence: CASSQTGNSYNEQFF. The chain joins TRBV6-5 to TRBJ2-1; 7 nucleotides match TRBD1. The junction had 5 bases not matched to a gene; V was cut back by 6 bases and J by 0 bases. This CDR3 has 15 residues. Germline values: CDR1 MNHEY, CDR2 SVGAGI.

This clonotype was counted many times. The chain combines TRBV2 with TRBJ2-3; D may correspond to TRBD1 or TRBD2 (6 bases each). The length of the CDR3 is 14 residues. Between the trimmed V and J ends, which lost 7 bases and 6 bases, there was a span of 17 bases. The germline V gene has CDR1 SNHLY and CDR2 FYNNEI. Here the CDR3 DNA reads TGTGCCAGCACTGAGCCCGGGGGCGCCGATACGCAGTATTTT. Amino acid sequence: CASTEPGGADTQYF. Variable domain in full (rest from reference TRBV2 and TRBJ2-3): EPEVTQTPSHQVTQMGQEVILRCVPISNHLYFYWYRQILGQKVEFLVSFYNNEISEKSEIFDDQFSVERPDGSNFTLKIRSTKLEDSAMYFCASTEPGGADTQYFGPGTRLTVL.

The sample holds many counts of this clonotype. The J gene is TRBJ2-3, the V gene TRBV12-3 or TRBV12-4; 7 bases are a match to TRBD1. The CDR3 length is 15 residues. V was clipped by 4 bases and J by 1 base; unmatched bases: 5. The CDR3 sequence is CASSWSTGGTDTQYF. The CDR3 coding sequence is TGTGCCAGCAGTTGGTCTACAGGGGGCACAGATACGCAGTATTTT.

The rearrangement links TRBV11-2 to TRBJ2-2, with 9 bases aligning to TRBD2. V shed 2 bases and J 4 bases; nucleotides not matched to a gene: 5. The CDR3 totals 16 residues. Germline CDR1 is SGHAT and CDR2 is FQNNGV. CDR3 coding DNA: TGTGCCAGCAGCTTAATAGCGGGAGTGGTCACCGGGGAGCTGTTTTTT. It is translated as CASSLIAGVVTGELFF.

About this clonotype itself: At one boundary the junction diverges from the germline segment, which might be a read error. The chain uses TRBV7-2 and TRBJ2-5, with D uncertain. CDR1 is SGHTA, CDR2 FQGNSA, per germline. The CDR3 covers 12 residues. For the CDR3, the DNA is TGTGCCGGCAGCTCTGGGGTTTCGACCCAGTATTTC. Residues: CAGSSGVSTQYF.

This clonotype occurred once. The gene calls are TRBV6-2 or TRBV6-3 and TRBJ1-2; D not certain. The V gene lost 4 bases and the J gene lost 6 bases, with 6 bases spanning the gap. Germline V gene data show CDR1 as MNHEY and CDR2 as SVGEGT. CDR3 length: 11 residues. CDR3 in amino acids: CASSSAHGYTF. In DNA form, the CDR3 reads TGTGCCAGCAGTTCGGCGCATGGCTACACCTTC.

Remarks on this clonotype: Being one base from a much bigger clone, this may be a read error. The chain is built from TRBV30 and TRBJ2-7, with D possibly being TRBD1 (6 bases). Trimming pared 2 bases from V and 6 bases from J, leaving 20 bases between. CDR1 is GTSNPN, CDR2 SVGIG, per germline (reference sequence). This CDR3 comprises 15 residues. The CDR3 protein is CAWSRGTGVPSEQYF. The CDR3 DNA reads TGTGCCTGGAGTAGGGGGACCGGGGTGCCTTCCGAGCAGTACTTC.

V and J are TRBV18 and TRBJ2-7; 7 bases fit TRBD2. V lost 4 bases and J lost 0; bases outside the gene matches: 6. The germline V gene has CDR1 KGHSH and CDR2 LQKENI. The CDR3 length is 15 residues. Written as DNA, the CDR3 is TGTGCCAGCTCACTCTCTAGCGGAGGCTCCTACGAGCAGTACTTC. This codes for CASSLSSGGSYEQYF.

This clonotype was picked up many times. The CDR3 DNA reads TGTGCCAGCAGCCCCACCCGGACAGGGTCGGAGCAGTACTTC. Protein product: CASSPTRTGSEQYF. The chain carries TRBV14 and TRBJ2-7; 8 bases align to TRBD1. Looked up from germline, CDR1 is SGHDN and CDR2 is FVKESK. V shed 4 bases, J shed 7 bases, and the junction held 9 bases outside the gene matches. CDR3 size: 14 residues.

There are many counts of this clonotype. The chain is built from TRBV20-1 and TRBJ2-7; 11 positions match TRBD2. V lost 5 bases to trimming and J lost 6 bases; unmatched junction nucleotides: 12. The CDR3 contains 15 residues. The germline gives CDR1 DFQATT, CDR2 SNEGSKA (reference sequence). The CDR3 region is CSAEGGLAGVLEQYF. The CDR3 coding sequence is TGCAGTGCTGAAGGTGGACTAGCGGGTGTTCTCGAGCAGTACTTC.

This clonotype was counted ten times or more. V and J are TRBV30 and TRBJ2-7; D not certain. The V end lost 0 bases, the J end lost 4 bases, and 7 bases lay between the germline ends. The germline CDR1 and CDR2 sequences are GTSNPN and SVGIG (reference sequence). The CDR3 loop spans 12 amino acids. CDR3: CAWSVGVYEQYF. The DNA for the CDR3 is TGTGCCTGGAGTGTAGGAGTTTACGAGCAGTACTTC. Using reference TRBV30 and TRBJ2-7 for the parts outside the CDR3, the full variable domain is SQTIHQWPATLVQPVGSPLSLECTVEGTSNPNLYWYRQAAGRGLQLLFYSVGIGQISSEVPQNLSASRPQDRQFILSSKKLLLSDSGFYLCAWSVGVYEQYFGPGTRLTVT.

Concerning this clonotype itself: A much larger clone lies a single base off, so this may be a read error. This rearrangement joins TRBV19 to TRBJ2-3, with D unclear. V shed 2 bases and J shed 4 bases, with 10 bases lying between them. The CDR3 spans 14 residues. Germline V gene lookup returns CDR1 LNHDA and CDR2 SQIVND (reference sequence). CDR3 loop: CASSISSFADTQYF. CDR3 coding DNA: TGTGCCAGTAGTATAAGTTCCTTCGCAGATACGCAGTATTTT.

The CDR3 region has the DNA TGTGCCAGCAGCCAAGCTTGTGGGACTACTTACACAGATACGCAGTATTTT. It specifies CASSQACGTTYTDTQYF. This sequence joins TRBV4-2 and TRBJ2-3, with TRBD2 identical over 7 bases. Germline-derived CDR1 and CDR2 are LGHNA and YNFKEQ. The CDR3 is 17 residues long. V was pared by 1 base and J by 2 bases, with 9 bases of the junction left unmatched.

On this clonotype: A read error may explain this, as a much larger clone is one base away. This CDR3 is CSAREPPGLAGRLRDTQYF. The CDR3 region has the DNA TGCAGTGCTAGAGAGCCCCCGGGACTAGCGGGAAGGCTTAGAGATACGCAGTATTTT. The V gene is TRBV20-1, the J gene TRBJ2-3, with 13 bases fitting TRBD2. The germline V gene has CDR1 DFQATT and CDR2 SNEGSKA (reference sequence). The CDR3 totals 19 residues. The junction had 14 bases not matched to a gene; V was cut back by 0 bases and J by 5 bases.

The table lists this clonotype with many counts. This rearrangement joins TRBV16 to TRBJ2-1; D unresolved. The germline V and J ends were trimmed by 0 bases and 7 bases, with 7 bases remaining between them. This CDR3 comprises 13 residues. Germline V gene sequence: CDR1 KGHSY, CDR2 FQNENV. CDR3 in DNA: TGTGCCAGCAGCCAATCGAAAACGAATGAGCAGTTCTTC. The encoded protein is CASSQSKTNEQFF. Together with reference TRBV16 and TRBJ2-1, the CDR3 gives the full variable domain: GEEVAQTPKHLVRGEGQKAKLYCAPIKGHSYVFWYQQVLKNEFKFLISFQNENVFDETGMPKERFSAKCLPNSPCSLEIQATKLEDSAVYFCASSQSKTNEQFFGPGTRLTVL.

This clonotype showed up just a few times. The V gene is TRBV19, the J gene TRBJ1-2; possible D gene TRBD1, 5 bases. The ends were cut back, 5 bases at V and 4 bases at J, with 17 bases in the middle. The CDR3 runs 15 residues. CDR1 LNHDA and CDR2 SQIVND come from the germline V gene (reference sequence). The CDR3 region is CASSSERGSSYGYTF. The CDR3 DNA reads as TGTGCCAGTAGTTCCGAGAGGGGCAGCTCCTATGGCTACACCTTC.